The clone carrying this TCR beta chain was seen more than once but under ten times. The antigen remains undetermined. MiXCR was run by TCRdb on the reads, yielding one entry per CDR3 protein. The sample includes roughly 60,000 distinct CDR3 sequences, around 33% seen only once; the top ten take around 70%. Trimming shortened V by 3 bases and J by 10 bases, and 13 bases separated the two germline ends. CDR3 size: 14 residues. In germline, CDR1 is SGHTA, CDR2 FQGNSA. The data derive from a study of T cell repertoires in cytomegalovirus infection. Overall study context: Matching HLA type and CMV infection were both indicated by public TCR beta signatures. Findings and limits, study-wide: Public TCR beta family frequency separated CMV-and-HLA carriers, including in an independent cohort. HLA-C-restricted CMV-specific TCR beta clonotypes were dominant in the ex vivo response.

Sequencing was carried out using PBMCs, sequenced either directly or after in vitro stimulation (not recorded which). The chain links TRBV7-2 to TRBJ1-6; D ambiguous. The TCR sequence derives from a human donor in good health (CMV status not recorded). Some clones in this sample may be carry-over from other donors' samples. The CDR3 reads CASSFPASSSPLHF. The DNA for the CDR3 is TGTGCCAGCAGCTTCCCGGCTTCCAGCTCACCCCTCCACTTT.